This TCR beta chain was retrieved from a study of shared clonotypes between healthy human individuals (dated by TCRdb to about 2020). About the investigation overall: The cohort comprised two women and a few men aged 18 to 49 years. Per donor, leukapheresis produced somewhere between about 0.9 and 10 billion PBMCs. To increase sequencing depth and limit assay-specific biases, TCR repertoire library preparation and sequencing were carried out by different laboratories using diverse techniques. For each donor, CD4 naive and CD4 memory were each given three plates, CD8 naive was given two plates, and CD8 memory was given one plate. Blood TCR repertoires of roughly five healthy adults were deeply sequenced to estimate repertoire size and the extent of clonotype sharing between individuals.

Germline trimming amounts to 6 bases on V and 3 bases on J, with 4 as the count of junction bases outside the gene matches. CDR1 SGHDN and CDR2 FVKESK are derived from the germline V gene. Inclusive of the bounding cysteine and phenylalanine, the CDR3 is 14 residues long. Of all the DNA, just the CDR3 is kept, 42 bases in frame from base 1. About this clone itself: Its specific antigen is unknown. Base qualities were left out, and no much larger clone turns up one base away.

Overall study results and their limits: Sampling was restricted to blood, and TCR repertoires in tissues likely differ from the TCR repertoires found in blood. Estimated clonotype richness was generally larger for naive than for memory subsets. About 5% of naive CD4, around 3.6% of naive CD8, approximately 2% of memory CD4, and roughly 0.4% of memory CD8 clonotypes were shared across a few donors. Rarefaction of sorted-subset datasets indicated incomplete sequencing despite the large sequencing depth. Clonotypes shared by all four sorted-subset donors showed higher generation probabilities than non-shared clonotypes. Pairwise subsampling indicated that sequencing depth was expected to affect the degree of clonotype sharing among donors. Because the study included only a small number of donors, the genetic and exposure-history diversity represented was limited.

Using the deep immunoSEQ assay, multiplex PCR amplified TCR CDR3 regions from genomic DNA. Extracted genomic DNA from each cell subset was spread evenly across all wells of several immunoSEQ 96-well plates, with each plate serving as a replicate. For sorted subsets, about 0.2 ug genomic DNA, equal to approximately 30,000 T cell genomes, was loaded into each replicate PCR. Purified libraries were measured with a Qubit 3.0 fluorometer, size-checked on a Bioanalyzer 2100, and measured again with the KAPA Library Quantification kit. Each immunoSEQ 96-well plate was sequenced on its own single-read 150-cycle Illumina NextSeq 550 flow cell. The source study handled its data this way. Because only junctional sequences without quality scores were contained in the immunoSEQ output, filtering matching that applied to full-length reads could not be performed. Sequences were annotated with PyIR, a Python wrapper for IgBLAST v1.9, and V/J genes and CDR3 were assigned using IMGT germline references. Reads were filtered out if the reads had weak V/J assignments (E-value above 1e-6), no CDR3, stop codons, out-of-frame junctions, or ambiguous translated residues. V3J clonotypes were defined as sequences sharing an identical inferred V gene, J gene, and CDR3 amino acid sequence. Percentage overlap between repertoires was calculated by dividing the number of shared unique clonotypes by the size of the smaller repertoire. Repertoire richness was assessed with RTK rarefaction, the Chao1 estimator, and Recon v2.1 estimates of unobserved clonotypes. OLGA was used to compute generation probabilities for all TCRbeta clonotypes that the gDNA method yielded from a handful of donors. Imported from immuneACCESS, the table was reduced by TCRdb to in-frame sequences with V and J called. These copies leave out some clones; in studies compared against another copy, an unresolved V gene accounts for under half, and the cause of the remainder is not known. V, J and clone size are those of that table, while D and trimming were read from the DNA. This sample comprises 650,000 to 800,000 clones, roughly 72% of them detected only once. The top ten constitute roughly 1.8% of the sample.

The donors were healthy, HIV-negative adults who had no recently reported acute infections or vaccinations. Only Caucasian adults living in Nashville, Tennessee, USA were represented among the donors. Magnetic negative selection was used to enrich CD4+ T cells, after which naive cells were positively selected on CD45RA and the negative fraction became the memory subset. After blood collection by leukapheresis, PBMCs were isolated using Ficoll-Histopaque density gradient centrifugation and then cryopreserved in the vapor phase of liquid nitrogen. Analytical flow cytometry was used to check the purity and quantity of each magnetically sorted T cell population. Genomic DNA was isolated from each sorted fraction and quantified by UV absorbance on a Nanodrop 2000c.

The rearrangement combines TRBV14 with TRBJ2-2; 7 junctional bases match TRBD2. Source material: memory CD4+ T cells sorted from blood. The cell subset or site label for this specimen denotes: CD45RA-negative fraction. This TCR was recovered from a young woman in good health. In nucleotides, the sequence is TGTGCCAGCAGGCGGGAGATGGACACCGGGGAGCTGTTTTTT. The encoded protein is CASRREMDTGELFF.